This T cell receptor (beta chain) was sequenced during a study of blood T cell repertoires in COVID-19 (dated by TCRdb to about 2020). Context from the whole study: Samples covering the acute and convalescent phases of COVID-19 were provided by collaborators in the United States, Italy and Spain. The repertoires were released in a freely available public database intended as a resource for research on the immune response to SARS-CoV-2. Subjects who had been exposed to COVID-19, were actively infected with it, or had recovered from it provided the deeply sampled blood TCRbeta repertoires that made up the dataset. The material from the prospective study consisted of cDNA or gDNA derived from T cells, B-cell-depleted T cells, or PBMCs. Where available, HLA class I and class II types were taken from metadata supplied by the sample provider and were not determined by assay-based typing. A de-identified subject ID, COVID-19 status, age in years and sex were almost always included in the sample metadata. Samples were obtained from the ongoing ImmuneRACE study (first 160 participants) and from 1,254 subjects provided by 6 global collaborators.

Each collaborating institution followed its own protocols to collect whole blood in K2EDTA tubes. For TCRbeta analysis, collaborators shipped samples in one of three forms: frozen whole blood, isolated PBMCs, or DNA extracted from either of those sample types. TCRbeta CDR3 regions were amplified from genomic DNA using the immunoSEQ Assay, a bias-controlled multiplex PCR. From the authors' description of their analysis: Within the assay, amplification of reference gene primers was used to estimate how many nucleated cells each sample contained. To quantify the absolute abundance of each unique TCRbeta CDR3 rearrangement, sequence reads were collapsed and filtered. For each sample, productive Simpson clonality was calculated as the square root of Simpson's diversity index over productive rearrangements. The clones in this table, taken by TCRdb from immuneACCESS, are in-frame only. Not every clone is retained; where verified, under half of the shortfall comes from an unresolved V gene, and the cause of the rest is unknown. V and J calls plus clone size are reproduced from that table; the DNA served to infer D and trimming. The sample table contains 75,000 to 90,000 clones; only one count was recorded for roughly 89% of them. Clones ranked in the top ten supply 5.5% to 6% of the sample.

Points the paper makes about the study in general: Clinical and demographic metadata were provided uncurated, with the amount varying by source and participant.

This clone appeared a single time. The antigen it binds to is not known. Within one base of it there is no much larger clone, and no base qualities were kept. This receptor was obtained from a human donor in a cohort sampled during active COVID-19. The specimen sequenced was peripheral blood.

The nucleotide sequence is TGTGCCAGCAGCTTAGCCCGGGGGAGCCTTGAGCAGTTCTTC. The resulting protein is CASSLARGSLEQFF. The chain employs TRBV7-9 and TRBJ2-1; D gene: possibly TRBD2, on 6 matching bases. The CDR3 runs 14 residues from the cysteine to the phenylalanine. Only CDR3 DNA is held: 42 bases, read in frame from base 1. The CDR1 and CDR2 encoded by the germline V gene (reference sequence) are SEHNR and FQNEAQ. The germline ends are 12 bases apart after V is trimmed by 0 bases and J by 9 bases.